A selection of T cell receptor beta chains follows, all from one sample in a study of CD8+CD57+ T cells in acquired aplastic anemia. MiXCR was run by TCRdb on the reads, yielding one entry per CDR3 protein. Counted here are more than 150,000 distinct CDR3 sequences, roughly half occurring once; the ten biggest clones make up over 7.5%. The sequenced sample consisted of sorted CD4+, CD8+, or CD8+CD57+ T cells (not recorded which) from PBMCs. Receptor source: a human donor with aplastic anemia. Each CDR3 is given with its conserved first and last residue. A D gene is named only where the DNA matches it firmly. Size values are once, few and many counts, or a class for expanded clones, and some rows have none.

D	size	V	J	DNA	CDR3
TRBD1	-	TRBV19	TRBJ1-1	TGTGCCAGTAGTATTAGACAGGGGGCAGACACTGAAGCTTTCTTT	CASSIRQGADTEAFF
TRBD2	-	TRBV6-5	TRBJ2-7	TGTGCCAGCAGTTACTCCACGGGGGGGCCTGTTTTGTACGAGCAGTACTTC	CASSYSTGGPVLYEQYF
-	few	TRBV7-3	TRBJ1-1	TGTGCCAGCAGCTTCAGGGGAGGGAACACTGAAGCTTTCTTT	CASSFRGGNTEAFF
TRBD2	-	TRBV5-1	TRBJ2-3	TGCGCCAGCAAGGGGACTAGCGGGATCTACGAGCAGTATTTT	CASKGTSGIYEQYF
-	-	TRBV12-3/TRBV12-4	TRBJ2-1	TGTGCCAGCAGTTTTTCGCTGGGGGACTCCTACAATGAGCAGTTCTTC	CASSFSLGDSYNEQFF
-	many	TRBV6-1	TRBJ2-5	TGTGCCAGCCATGCCGTCCACATCACAGCTTTCCAAGAGACCCAGTACTTC	CASHAVHITAFQETQYF
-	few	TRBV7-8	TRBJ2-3	TGTGCCAGCAGCCCCTCACCTAGCACAGATACGCAGTATTTT	CASSPSPSTDTQYF
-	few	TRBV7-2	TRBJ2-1	TGTGCCAGCAGCTTCATCGATGAGCAGTTCTTC	CASSFIDEQFF
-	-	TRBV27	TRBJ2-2	TGTGCCAGCAGTTTGGGGGTGGCCAGGGAGCTGTTTTTT	CASSLGVARELFF
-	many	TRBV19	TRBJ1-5	TGTGCCAGTACCAGAATACCGGGGCAGCCCCAGCATTTT	CASTRIPGQPQHF
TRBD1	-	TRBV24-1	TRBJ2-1	TGTGCCACCAGTGACCCGGACAGGGGTTTCGATGAGCAGTTCTTC	CATSDPDRGFDEQFF
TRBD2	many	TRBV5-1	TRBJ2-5	TGCGCCACCAGGGTGGGGGGGCAAGAGACCCAGTACTTC	CATRVGGQETQYF
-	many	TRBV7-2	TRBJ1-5	TGTGCCAGCAGCTTAATAGATGCCCAGCCCCAGCATTTT	CASSLIDAQPQHF
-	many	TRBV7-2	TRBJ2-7	TGTGCCAGCAGCTCCGCGGGGCTCCCCGGCGGCGAGCAGTACTTC	CASSSAGLPGGEQYF
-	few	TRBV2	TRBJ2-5	TGTGCCAGCAGTGATTCAAAGGCTTACTTC	CASSDSKAYF
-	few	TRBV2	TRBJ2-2	TGTGCCAGCAGTGTCCAGGCGAACACCGGGGAGCTGTTTTTT	CASSVQANTGELFF
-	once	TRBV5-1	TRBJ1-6	TGCGCCAGCAGCTTGGAAGGGTTGCGTTCACCCCTCCACTTT	CASSLEGLRSPLHF
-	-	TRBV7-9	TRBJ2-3	TGCGCCAGCCGCCCTTTGTACACAGATACGCAGTATTTT	CASRPLYTDTQYF
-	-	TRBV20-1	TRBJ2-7	TGCAGTGCTAGAGGGTTCTACGAGCAGTACTTC	CSARGFYEQYF
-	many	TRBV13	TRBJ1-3	TGTGCCAGCAGCGAGAGGGGCTCTGGAAACACCATATATTTT	CASSERGSGNTIYF
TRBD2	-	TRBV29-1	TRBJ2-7	TGCAGCGTTGAAGGGCTAGCGGGGGACAACTCCTACGAGCAGTACTTC	CSVEGLAGDNSYEQYF
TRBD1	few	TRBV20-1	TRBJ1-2	TGCAGTGCACGGACAGGGAAGTATGGCTACACCTTC	CSARTGKYGYTF
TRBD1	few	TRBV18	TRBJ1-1	TGTGCCAGCTCATGGACAGGGGACGCTGAAGCTTTCTTT	CASSWTGDAEAFF
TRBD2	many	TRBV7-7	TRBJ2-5	TGTGCTAGCAGCCCGGGACTAGCGGGGGGAGCCATGGAGACCCAGTACTTC	CASSPGLAGGAMETQYF
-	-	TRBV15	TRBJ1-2	TGTGCCACCAGCAGAGGAGGGGGTGGCTACACCTTC	CATSRGGGGYTF
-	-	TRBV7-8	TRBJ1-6	TGTGCCAGCAGCTCTTCCCACAGGGAGAGGCATAATTCACCCCTCCACTTT	CASSSSHRERHNSPLHF
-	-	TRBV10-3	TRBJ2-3	TGTGCCAGCAGTGCTGAACTGCCAGATACGCAGTATTTT	CASSAELPDTQYF
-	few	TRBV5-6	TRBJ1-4	TGTGCCAGCAGCTTAAGGGGGGGAACTAATGAAAAACTGTTTTTT	CASSLRGGTNEKLFF
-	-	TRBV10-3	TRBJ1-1	TGTGCCATCAGTGGGACGGGACACACCAACACTGAAGCTTTCTTT	CAISGTGHTNTEAFF
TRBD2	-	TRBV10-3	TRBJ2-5	TGTGCCATCAGTGAGAGGGGGACTAGCGGGGGGGAGACCCAGTACTTC	CAISERGTSGGETQYF
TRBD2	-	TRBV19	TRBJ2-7	TGTGCCAGTAGTATCCTAGCGGGATCGTCCTACGAGCAGTACTTC	CASSILAGSSYEQYF
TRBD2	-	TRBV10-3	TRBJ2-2	TGTGCCATCAGTCCTAGCGGGAGTAAGGTGGCCGGGGAGCTGTTTTTT	CAISPSGSKVAGELFF
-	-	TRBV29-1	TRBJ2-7	TGCAGCGCCAGAGACTACTCCTACGAGCAGTACTTC	CSARDYSYEQYF
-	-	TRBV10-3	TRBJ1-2	TGTGCCATCAGTGAAAGGACAGCTGGCTACACCTTC	CAISERTAGYTF
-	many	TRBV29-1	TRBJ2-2	TGCAGCGTTGGTCGGGACGGGGGCACCGGGGAGCTGTTTTTT	CSVGRDGGTGELFF
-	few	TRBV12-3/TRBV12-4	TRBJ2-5	TGTGCCAGCAGTTTTCTGCAAGAGACCCAGTACTTC	CASSFLQETQYF
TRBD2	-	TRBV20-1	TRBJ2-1	TGCAGTACTAGATGGCCTAGCGGCAACAATGGGCAGTTCTTC	CSTRWPSGNNGQFF
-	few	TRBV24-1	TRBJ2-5	TGTGCCACCAGTGATTCGGGGCAAGAGACCCAGTACTTC	CATSDSGQETQYF
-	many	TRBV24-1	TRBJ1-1	TGTGCCACCAGTGCTGGGGATAGTACCAAGAACACTGAAGCTTTCTTT	CATSAGDSTKNTEAFF
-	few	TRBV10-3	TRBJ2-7	TGTGCCACCCGGCACCGGATCTCCTACGAGCAGTACTTC	CATRHRISYEQYF